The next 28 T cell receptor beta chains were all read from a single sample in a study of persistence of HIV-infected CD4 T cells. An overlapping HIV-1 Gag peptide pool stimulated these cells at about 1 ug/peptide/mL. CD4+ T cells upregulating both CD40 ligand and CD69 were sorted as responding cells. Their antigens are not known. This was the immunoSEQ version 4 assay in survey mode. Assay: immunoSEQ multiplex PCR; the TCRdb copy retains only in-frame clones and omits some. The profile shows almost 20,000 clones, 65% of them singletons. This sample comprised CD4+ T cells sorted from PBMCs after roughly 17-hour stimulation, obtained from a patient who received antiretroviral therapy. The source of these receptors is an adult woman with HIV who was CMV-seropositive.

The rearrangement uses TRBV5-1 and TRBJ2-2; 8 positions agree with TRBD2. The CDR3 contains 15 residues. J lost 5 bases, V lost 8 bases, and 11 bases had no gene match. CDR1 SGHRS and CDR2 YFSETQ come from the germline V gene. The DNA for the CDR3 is TGCGCCAGGCCTGGGAGCGGGGGCCGTACCGGGGAGCTGTTTTTT. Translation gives CARPGSGGRTGELFF.

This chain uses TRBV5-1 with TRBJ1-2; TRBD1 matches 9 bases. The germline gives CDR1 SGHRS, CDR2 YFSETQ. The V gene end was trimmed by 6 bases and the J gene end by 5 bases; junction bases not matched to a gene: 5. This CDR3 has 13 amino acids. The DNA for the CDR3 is TGCGCCAGCACTCCAGGGACAGGGTATGGCTACACCTTC. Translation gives CASTPGTGYGYTF. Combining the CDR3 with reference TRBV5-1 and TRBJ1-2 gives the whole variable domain KAGVTQTPRYLIKTRGQQVTLSCSPISGHRSVSWYQQTPGQGLQFLFEYFSETQRNKGNFPGRFSGRQFSNSRSEMNVSTLELGDSALYLCASTPGTGYGYTFGSGTRLTVV.

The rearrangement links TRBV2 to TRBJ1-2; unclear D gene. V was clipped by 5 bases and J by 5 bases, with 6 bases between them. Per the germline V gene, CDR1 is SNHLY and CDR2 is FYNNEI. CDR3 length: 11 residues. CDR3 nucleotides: TGTGCCAGCAGTCTCCATTATGGCTACACCTTC. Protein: CASSLHYGYTF.

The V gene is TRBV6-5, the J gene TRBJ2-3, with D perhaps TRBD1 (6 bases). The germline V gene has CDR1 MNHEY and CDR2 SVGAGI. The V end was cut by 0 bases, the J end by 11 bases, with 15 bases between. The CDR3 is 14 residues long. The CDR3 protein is CASSYSPGQTLQYF. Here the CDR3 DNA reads TGTGCCAGCAGTTACTCACCTGGACAGACTTTGCAGTATTTT.

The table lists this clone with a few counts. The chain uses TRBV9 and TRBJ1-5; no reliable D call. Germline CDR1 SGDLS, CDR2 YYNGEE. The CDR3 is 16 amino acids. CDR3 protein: CALYTQEENSNQPQHF. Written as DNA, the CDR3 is TGTGCGTTGTACACCCAGGAGGAGAATAGCAATCAGCCCCAGCATTTT.

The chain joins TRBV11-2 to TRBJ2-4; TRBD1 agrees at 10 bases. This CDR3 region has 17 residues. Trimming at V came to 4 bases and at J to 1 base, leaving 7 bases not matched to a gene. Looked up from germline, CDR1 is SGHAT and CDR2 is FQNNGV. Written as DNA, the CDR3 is TGTGCCAGCAGCTATATGACAGGGGGCGAGGCCAAAAACATTCAGTACTTC. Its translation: CASSYMTGGEAKNIQYF.

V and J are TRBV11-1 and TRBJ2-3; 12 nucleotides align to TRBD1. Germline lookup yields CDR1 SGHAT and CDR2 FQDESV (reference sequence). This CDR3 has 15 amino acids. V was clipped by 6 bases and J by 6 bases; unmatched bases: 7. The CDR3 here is CASSWGQGAMDTQYF. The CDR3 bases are TGTGCCAGCAGTTGGGGACAGGGGGCGATGGATACGCAGTATTTT.

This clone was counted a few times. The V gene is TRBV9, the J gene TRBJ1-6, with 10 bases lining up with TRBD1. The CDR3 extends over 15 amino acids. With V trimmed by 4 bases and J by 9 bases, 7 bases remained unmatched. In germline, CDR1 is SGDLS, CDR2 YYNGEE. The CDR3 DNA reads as TGTGCCAGCAGCCTTCAGGGACAGGGGACTTCACCCCTCCACTTT. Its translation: CASSLQGQGTSPLHF.

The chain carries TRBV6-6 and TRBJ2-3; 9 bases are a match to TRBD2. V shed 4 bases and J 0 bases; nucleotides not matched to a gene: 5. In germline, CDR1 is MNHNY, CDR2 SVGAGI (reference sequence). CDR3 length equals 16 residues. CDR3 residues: CASSLKRGASTDTQYF. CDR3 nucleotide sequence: TGTGCCAGCAGTTTAAAGCGGGGGGCTAGCACAGATACGCAGTATTTT.

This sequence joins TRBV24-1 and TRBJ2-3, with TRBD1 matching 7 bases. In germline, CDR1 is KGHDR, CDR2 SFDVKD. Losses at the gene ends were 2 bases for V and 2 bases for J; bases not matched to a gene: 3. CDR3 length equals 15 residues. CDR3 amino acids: CATSDSGTVTDTQYF. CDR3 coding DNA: TGTGCCACCAGTGATTCCGGGACAGTCACAGATACGCAGTATTTT.

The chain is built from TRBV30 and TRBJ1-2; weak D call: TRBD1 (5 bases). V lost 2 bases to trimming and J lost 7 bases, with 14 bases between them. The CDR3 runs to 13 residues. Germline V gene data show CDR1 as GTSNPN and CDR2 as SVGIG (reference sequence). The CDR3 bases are TGTGCCTGGAGTCATGGTCAGGGTTCTGGCTACACCTTC. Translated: CAWSHGQGSGYTF.

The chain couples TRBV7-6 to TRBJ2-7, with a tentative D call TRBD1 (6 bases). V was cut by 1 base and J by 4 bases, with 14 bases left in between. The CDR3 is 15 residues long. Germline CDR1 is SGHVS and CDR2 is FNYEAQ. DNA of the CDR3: TGTGCCAGCAGCTTAGGACCAGGGGATTCATACGAGCAGTACTTC. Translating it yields CASSLGPGDSYEQYF.

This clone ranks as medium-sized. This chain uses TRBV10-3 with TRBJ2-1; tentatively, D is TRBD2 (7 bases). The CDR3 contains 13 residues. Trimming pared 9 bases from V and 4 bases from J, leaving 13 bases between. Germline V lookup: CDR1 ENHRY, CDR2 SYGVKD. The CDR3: CAIGGETYNEQFF. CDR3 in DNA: TGTGCCATAGGGGGGGAGACTTACAATGAGCAGTTCTTC.

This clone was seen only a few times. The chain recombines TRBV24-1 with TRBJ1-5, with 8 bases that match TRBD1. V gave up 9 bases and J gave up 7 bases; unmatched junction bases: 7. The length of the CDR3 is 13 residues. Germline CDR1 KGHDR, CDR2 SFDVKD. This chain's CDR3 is CATQQGDQQPQHF. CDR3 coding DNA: TGTGCCACCCAACAGGGGGACCAACAGCCCCAGCATTTT.

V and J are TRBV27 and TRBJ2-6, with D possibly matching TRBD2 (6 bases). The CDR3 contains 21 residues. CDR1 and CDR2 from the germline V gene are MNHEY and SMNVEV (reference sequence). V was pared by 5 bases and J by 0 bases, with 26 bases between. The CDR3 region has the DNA TGTGCCAGCAGTACCCGGGACCCCACTTGGGCTAGCGACTCTGGGGCCAACGTCCTGACTTTC. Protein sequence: CASSTRDPTWASDSGANVLTF. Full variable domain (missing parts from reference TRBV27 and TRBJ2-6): EAQVTQNPRYLITVTGKKLTVTCSQNMNHEYMSWYRQDPGLGLRQIYYSMNVEVTDKGDVPEGYKVSRKEKRNFPLILESPSPNQTSLYFCASSTRDPTWASDSGANVLTFGAGSRLTVL.

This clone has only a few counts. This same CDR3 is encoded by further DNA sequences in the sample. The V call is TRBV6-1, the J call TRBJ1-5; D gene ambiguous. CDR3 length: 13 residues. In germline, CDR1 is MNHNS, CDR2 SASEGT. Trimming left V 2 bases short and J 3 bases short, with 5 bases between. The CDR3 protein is CASSEQVNQPQHF. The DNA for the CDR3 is TGTGCCAGCAGTGAACAGGTCAATCAGCCCCAGCATTTT.

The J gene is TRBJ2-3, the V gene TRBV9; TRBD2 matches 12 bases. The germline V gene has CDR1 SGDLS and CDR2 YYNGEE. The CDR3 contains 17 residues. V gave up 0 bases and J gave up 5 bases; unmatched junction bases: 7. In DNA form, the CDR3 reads TGTGCCAGCAGCGTAGATCCTAGCGGGGGGGCAAAAGATACGCAGTATTTT. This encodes CASSVDPSGGAKDTQYF. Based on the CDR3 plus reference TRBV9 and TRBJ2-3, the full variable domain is DSGVTQTPKHLITATGQRVTLRCSPRSGDLSVYWYQQSLDQGLQFLIQYYNGEERAKGNILERFSAQQFPDLHSELNLSSLELGDSALYFCASSVDPSGGAKDTQYFGPGTRLTVL.

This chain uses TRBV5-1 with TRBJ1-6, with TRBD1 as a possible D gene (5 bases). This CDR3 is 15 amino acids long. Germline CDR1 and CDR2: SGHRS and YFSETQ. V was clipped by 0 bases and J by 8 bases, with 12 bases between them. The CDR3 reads CASSLAGRADSPLHF. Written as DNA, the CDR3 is TGCGCCAGCAGCTTGGCGGGCAGGGCGGATTCACCCCTCCACTTT.

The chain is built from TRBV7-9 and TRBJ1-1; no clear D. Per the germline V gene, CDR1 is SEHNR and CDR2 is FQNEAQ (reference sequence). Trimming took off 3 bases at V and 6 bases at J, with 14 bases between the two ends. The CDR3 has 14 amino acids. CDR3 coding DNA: TGTGCCAGCAGCTTGGTTGGGCAGAGCCCTGAAGCTTTCTTT. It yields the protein CASSLVGQSPEAFF.

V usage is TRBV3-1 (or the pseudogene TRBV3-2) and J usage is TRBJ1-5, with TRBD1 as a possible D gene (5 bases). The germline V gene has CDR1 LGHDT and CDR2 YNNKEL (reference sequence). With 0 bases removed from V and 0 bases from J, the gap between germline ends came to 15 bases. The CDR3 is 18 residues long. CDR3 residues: CASSQDLPTVYSNQPQHF. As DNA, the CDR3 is TGTGCCAGCAGCCAAGATCTTCCGACAGTCTATAGCAATCAGCCCCAGCATTTT.

The CDR3 DNA reads as TGTGCCAGCAGCAGAATCCCTACAGGGCCGGGTTTCGGGAACGGGGAGCTGTTTTTT. Translated, it gives CASSRIPTGPGFGNGELFF. The gene calls are TRBV7-2 and TRBJ2-2; weak D call: TRBD1 (6 bases). Germline assignment: CDR1 SGHTA and CDR2 FQGNSA. The CDR3 sequence is 19 residues long. V dropped 5 bases and J dropped 7 bases, with 29 bases sitting between them.

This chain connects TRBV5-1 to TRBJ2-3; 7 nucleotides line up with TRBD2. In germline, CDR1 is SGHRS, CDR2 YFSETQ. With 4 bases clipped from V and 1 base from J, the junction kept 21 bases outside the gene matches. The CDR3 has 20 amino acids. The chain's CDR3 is CASSLGFGSGDLLGTDTQYF. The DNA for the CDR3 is TGCGCCAGCAGCCTTGGTTTTGGGAGCGGGGACCTTTTGGGCACAGATACGCAGTATTTT.

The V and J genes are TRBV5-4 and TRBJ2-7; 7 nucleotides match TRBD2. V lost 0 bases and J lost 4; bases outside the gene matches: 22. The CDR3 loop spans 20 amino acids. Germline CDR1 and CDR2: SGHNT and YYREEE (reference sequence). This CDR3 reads CASSLGFPWGGVPGRYEQYF. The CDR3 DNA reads TGTGCCAGCAGCTTGGGGTTCCCCTGGGGGGGGGTCCCCGGTCGATACGAGCAGTACTTC.

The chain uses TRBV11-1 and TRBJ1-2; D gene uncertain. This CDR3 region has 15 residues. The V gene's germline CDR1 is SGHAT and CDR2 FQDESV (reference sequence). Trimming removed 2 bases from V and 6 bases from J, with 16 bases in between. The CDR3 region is CASSLNPGTMDGYTF. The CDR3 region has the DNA TGTGCCAGCAGCTTAAACCCCGGTACGATGGATGGCTACACCTTC. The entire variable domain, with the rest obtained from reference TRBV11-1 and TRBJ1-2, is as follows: EAEVAQSPRYKITEKSQAVAFWCDPISGHATLYWYRQILGQGPELLVQFQDESVVDDSQLPKDRFSAERLKGVDSTLKIQPAELGDSAMYLCASSLNPGTMDGYTFGSGTRLTVV.

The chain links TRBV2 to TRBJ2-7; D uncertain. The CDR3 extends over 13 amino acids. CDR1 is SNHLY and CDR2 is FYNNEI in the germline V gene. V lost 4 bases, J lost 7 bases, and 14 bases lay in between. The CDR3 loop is CASSVSPLVEQYF. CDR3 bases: TGTGCCAGCAGTGTATCACCACTCGTGGAGCAGTACTTC.

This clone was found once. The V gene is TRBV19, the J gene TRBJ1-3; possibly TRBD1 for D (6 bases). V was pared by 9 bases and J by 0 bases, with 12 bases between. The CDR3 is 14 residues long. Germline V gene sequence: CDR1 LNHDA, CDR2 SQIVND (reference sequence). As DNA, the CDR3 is TGTGCCAGCAACACAGGGAGCTCTGGAAACACCATATATTTT. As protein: CASNTGSSGNTIYF.

CDR3 DNA: TGTGCCAGCACGGAGGCAGGGAGAGTGAACACTGAAGCTTTCTTT. Protein: CASTEAGRVNTEAFF. The rearrangement joins TRBV28 to TRBJ1-1; maybe TRBD1 (5 bases). The CDR3 length is 15 residues. The V end lost 7 bases, the J end lost 0 bases, and 15 bases lay between the germline ends. Germline values: CDR1 MDHEN, CDR2 SYDVKM.

CDR3 bases: TGTGCCTGGAGCCAAACCAGGAACACTGAAGCTTTCTTT. Amino acids: CAWSQTRNTEAFF. The rearrangement uses TRBV30 and TRBJ1-1; no firm D call. Trimming took 3 bases from V and 1 from J, leaving 9 bases between them. Germline assignment: CDR1 GTSNPN and CDR2 SVGIG (reference sequence). The CDR3 runs to 13 residues.